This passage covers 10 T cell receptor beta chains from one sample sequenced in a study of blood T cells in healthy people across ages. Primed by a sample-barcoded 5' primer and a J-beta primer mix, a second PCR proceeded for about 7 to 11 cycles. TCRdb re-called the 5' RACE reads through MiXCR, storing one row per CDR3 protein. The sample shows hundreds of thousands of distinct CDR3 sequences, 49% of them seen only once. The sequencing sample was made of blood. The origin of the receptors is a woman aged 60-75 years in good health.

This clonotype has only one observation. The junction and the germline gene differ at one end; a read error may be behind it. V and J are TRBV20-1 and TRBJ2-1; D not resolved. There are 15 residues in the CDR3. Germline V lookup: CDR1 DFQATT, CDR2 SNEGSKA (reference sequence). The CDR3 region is CSARDSRASYNERFF. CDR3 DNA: TGCAGTGCTAGAGATTCTCGCGCGTCCTACAATGAGCGGTTCTTC.

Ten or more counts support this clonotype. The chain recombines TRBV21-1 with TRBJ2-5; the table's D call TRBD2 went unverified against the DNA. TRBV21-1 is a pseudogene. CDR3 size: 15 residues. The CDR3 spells CASSLSGRALETQYF. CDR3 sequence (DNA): TGTGCCAGCAGCCTTAGCGGGAGGGCCTTGGAGACCCAGTACTTC.

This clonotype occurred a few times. CDR3: CASSFYALRQGLYNEQFF. The DNA for the CDR3 is TGTGCCAGCAGTTTTTATGCCCTCCGACAGGGGCTTTACAATGAGCAGTTCTTC. This chain joins TRBV28 and TRBJ2-1; 8 bases map to TRBD1. The ends lost 3 bases at V and 4 bases at J; junction bases unmatched: 14. This CDR3 has 18 residues. Looked up from germline, CDR1 is MDHEN and CDR2 is SYDVKM.

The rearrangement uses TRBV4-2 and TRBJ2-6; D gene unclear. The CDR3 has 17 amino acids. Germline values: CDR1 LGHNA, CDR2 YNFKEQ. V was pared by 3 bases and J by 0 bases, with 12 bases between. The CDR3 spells CASSQAQIDSGANVLTF. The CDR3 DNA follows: TGTGCCAGCAGCCAGGCCCAGATCGACTCTGGGGCCAACGTCCTGACTTTC.

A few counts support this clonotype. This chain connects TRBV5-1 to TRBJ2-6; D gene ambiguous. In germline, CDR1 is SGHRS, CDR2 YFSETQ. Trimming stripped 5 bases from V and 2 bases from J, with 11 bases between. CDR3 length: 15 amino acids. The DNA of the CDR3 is TGCGCCAGCAGTGCCGTGACCACTGGGGCCAACGTCCTGACTTTC. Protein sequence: CASSAVTTGANVLTF.

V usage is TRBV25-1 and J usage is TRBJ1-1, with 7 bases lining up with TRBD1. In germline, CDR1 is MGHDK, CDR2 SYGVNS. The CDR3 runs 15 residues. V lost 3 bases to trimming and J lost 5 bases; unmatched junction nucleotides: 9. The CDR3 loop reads CASSDPGQEATEAFF. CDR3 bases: TGTGCCAGCAGTGATCCTGGACAGGAGGCTACTGAAGCTTTCTTT.

The CDR3 protein is CASSLLASGVANTGELFF. DNA for the CDR3: TGTGCCAGCAGCTTATTGGCTAGCGGAGTTGCGAACACCGGGGAGCTGTTTTTT. The chain couples TRBV7-9 to TRBJ2-2, with 7 bases matching TRBD2. CDR3 length: 18 amino acids. Germline values: CDR1 SEHNR, CDR2 FQNEAQ (reference sequence). V lost 2 bases and J lost 0; bases outside the gene matches: 9.

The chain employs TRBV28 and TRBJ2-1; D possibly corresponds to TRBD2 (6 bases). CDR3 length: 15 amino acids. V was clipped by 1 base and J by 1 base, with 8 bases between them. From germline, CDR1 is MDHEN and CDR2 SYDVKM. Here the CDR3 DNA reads TGTGCCAGCAGTTTATTGGAGGGGTCCTACAATGAGCAGTTCTTC. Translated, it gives CASSLLEGSYNEQFF.

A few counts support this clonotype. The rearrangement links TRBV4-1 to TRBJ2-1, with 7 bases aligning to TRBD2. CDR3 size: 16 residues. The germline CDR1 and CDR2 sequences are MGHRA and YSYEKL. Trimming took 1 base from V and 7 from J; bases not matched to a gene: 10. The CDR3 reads CASSQGLAATTNEQFF. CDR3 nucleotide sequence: TGCGCCAGCAGCCAAGGGCTAGCGGCCACGACGAATGAGCAGTTCTTC.

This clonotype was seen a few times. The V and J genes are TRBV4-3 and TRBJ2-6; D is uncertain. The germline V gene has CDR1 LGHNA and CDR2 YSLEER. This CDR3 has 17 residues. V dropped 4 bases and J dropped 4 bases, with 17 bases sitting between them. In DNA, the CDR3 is TGCGCCAGCAGCCTCAACGGTATAGGGCTAGGGGCCAACGTCCTGACTTTC. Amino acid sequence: CASSLNGIGLGANVLTF.